Each of the 3 T cell receptor beta chains below was sequenced from the same sample in a study of blood T cell repertoires in COVID-19. TCRdb's table, derived via immunoSEQ multiplex PCR, lists solely in-frame clones and lacks some. The sample has 190,000 or so clones, around 85% seen once. The sample taken for sequencing was peripheral blood. The receptors here all came from an elderly woman with acute or convalescent COVID-19.

The chain combines TRBV3-1 (or the pseudogene TRBV3-2) with TRBJ2-7, with D unresolved. This CDR3 is built from 14 residues. The germline CDR1 and CDR2 sequences are LGHDT and YNNKEL (reference sequence). V gave up 1 base and J gave up 2 bases, with 9 bases separating them. CDR3 sequence reads: CASSQVVHPYEQYF. The CDR3 DNA sequence: TGTGCCAGCAGCCAAGTGGTACACCCCTACGAGCAGTACTTC.

This clone was observed a few times. This sequence joins TRBV15 and TRBJ2-5; possible D gene TRBD1, 5 bases. The germline V gene encodes CDR1 LNHNV and CDR2 YYDKDF (reference sequence). The V end lost 0 bases, the J end lost 0 bases, and 8 bases lay between the germline ends. This CDR3 has 15 amino acids. The CDR3 protein is CATSRDTGYQETQYF. The CDR3 DNA reads as TGTGCCACCAGCAGAGATACAGGATACCAAGAGACCCAGTACTTC.

The chain uses TRBV24-1 and TRBJ2-7, with 7 bases that match TRBD1. The CDR3 consists of 17 residues. The J segment lost 2 bases and the V segment lost 10 bases, leaving 19 bases of the junction unmatched. From germline, CDR1 is KGHDR and CDR2 SFDVKD. The CDR3: CATTKGAGTASTYEQYF. CDR3 in DNA: TGTGCCACGACTAAGGGAGCCGGGACAGCATCCACCTACGAGCAGTACTTC.